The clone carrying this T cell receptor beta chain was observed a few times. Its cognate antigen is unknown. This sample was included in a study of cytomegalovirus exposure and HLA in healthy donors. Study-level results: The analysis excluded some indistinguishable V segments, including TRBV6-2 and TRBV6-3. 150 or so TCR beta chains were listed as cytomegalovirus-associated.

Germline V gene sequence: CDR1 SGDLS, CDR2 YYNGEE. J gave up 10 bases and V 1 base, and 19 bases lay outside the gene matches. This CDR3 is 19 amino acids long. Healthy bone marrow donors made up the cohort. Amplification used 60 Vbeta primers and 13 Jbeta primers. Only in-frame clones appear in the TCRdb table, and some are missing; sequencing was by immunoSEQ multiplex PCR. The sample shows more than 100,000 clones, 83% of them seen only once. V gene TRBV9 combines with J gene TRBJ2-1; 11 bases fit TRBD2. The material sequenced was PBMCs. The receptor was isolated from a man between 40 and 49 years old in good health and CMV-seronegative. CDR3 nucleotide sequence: TGTGCCAGCAGCGTATCCGCGGAGTTAGCGGGAGGGCGGGCAAGGGAGCAGTTCTTC. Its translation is CASSVSAELAGGRAREQFF.